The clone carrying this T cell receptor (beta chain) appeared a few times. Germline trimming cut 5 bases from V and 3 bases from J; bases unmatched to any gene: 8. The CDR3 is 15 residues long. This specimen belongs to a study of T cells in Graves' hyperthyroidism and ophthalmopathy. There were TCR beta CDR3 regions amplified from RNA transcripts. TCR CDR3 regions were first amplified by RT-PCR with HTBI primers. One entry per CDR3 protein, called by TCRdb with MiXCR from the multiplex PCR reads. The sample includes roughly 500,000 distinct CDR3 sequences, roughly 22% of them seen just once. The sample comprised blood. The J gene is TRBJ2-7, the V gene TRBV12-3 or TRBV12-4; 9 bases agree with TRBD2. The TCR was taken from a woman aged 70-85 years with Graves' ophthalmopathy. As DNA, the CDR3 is TGTGCCAGCAGTCAGCCGACTAGCGGCAACTACGAGCAGTACTTC. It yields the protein CASSQPTSGNYEQYF.